This T cell receptor beta chain appears in the sequencing data of a study of T cell changes during pregnancy in multiple sclerosis. Clones were sequenced by immunoSEQ multiplex PCR, and TCRdb holds only the in-frame ones, with some missing. Found here are over 80,000 clones, around nine tenths of them singletons; the top ten hold approximately 0.8%. This specimen consisted of peripheral blood, obtained in the second trimester of pregnancy. The sequence was collected from a female donor in good health, enrolled as a control in a pregnancy study.

CDR3 sequence reads: CAIQSIPNYEQYF. For the CDR3, the DNA is TGTGCCATCCAATCTATTCCCAACTACGAGCAGTACTTC. The chain carries TRBV10-3 and TRBJ2-7; no clear D. With 8 bases removed from V and 3 bases from J, the gap between germline ends came to 14 bases. The V gene's germline CDR1 is ENHRY and CDR2 SYGVKD. There are 13 residues in the CDR3.